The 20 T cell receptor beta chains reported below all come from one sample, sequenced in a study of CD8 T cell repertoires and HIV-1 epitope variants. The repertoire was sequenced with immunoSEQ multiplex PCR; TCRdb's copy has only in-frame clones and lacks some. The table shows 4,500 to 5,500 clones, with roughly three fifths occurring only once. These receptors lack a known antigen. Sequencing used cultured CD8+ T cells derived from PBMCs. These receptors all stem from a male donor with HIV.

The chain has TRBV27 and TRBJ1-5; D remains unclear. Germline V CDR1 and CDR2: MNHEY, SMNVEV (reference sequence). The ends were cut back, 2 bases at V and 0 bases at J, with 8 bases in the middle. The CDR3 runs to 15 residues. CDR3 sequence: CASSLDGDSNQPQHF. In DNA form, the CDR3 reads TGTGCCAGCAGTTTAGACGGAGATAGCAATCAGCCCCAGCATTTT.

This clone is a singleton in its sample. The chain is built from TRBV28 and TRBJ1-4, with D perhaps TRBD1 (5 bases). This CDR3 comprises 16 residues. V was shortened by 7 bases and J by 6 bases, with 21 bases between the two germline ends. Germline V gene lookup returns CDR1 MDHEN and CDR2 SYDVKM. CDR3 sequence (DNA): TGTGCCAGCAAGGGGTGGTTTGATTTAGGGGATGAAAAACTGTTTTTT. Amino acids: CASKGWFDLGDEKLFF.

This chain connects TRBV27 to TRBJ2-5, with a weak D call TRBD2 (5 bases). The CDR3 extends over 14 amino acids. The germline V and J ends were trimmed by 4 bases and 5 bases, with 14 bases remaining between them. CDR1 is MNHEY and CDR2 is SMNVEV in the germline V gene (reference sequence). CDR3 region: CASSSYTSGETQYF. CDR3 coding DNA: TGTGCCAGCAGTTCTTATACCTCGGGGGAGACCCAGTACTTC.

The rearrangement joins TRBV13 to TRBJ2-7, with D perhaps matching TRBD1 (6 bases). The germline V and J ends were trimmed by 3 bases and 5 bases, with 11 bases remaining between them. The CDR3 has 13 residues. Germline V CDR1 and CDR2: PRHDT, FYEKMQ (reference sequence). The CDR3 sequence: CASSLTGKNEQYF. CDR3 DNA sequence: TGTGCCAGCAGCTTGACAGGCAAGAACGAGCAGTACTTC.

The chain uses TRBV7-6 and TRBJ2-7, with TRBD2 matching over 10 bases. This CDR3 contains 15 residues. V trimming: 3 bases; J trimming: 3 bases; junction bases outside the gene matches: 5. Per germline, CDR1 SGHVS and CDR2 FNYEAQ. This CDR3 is CASSFGAGGNYEQYF. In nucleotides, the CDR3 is TGTGCCAGCAGCTTCGGAGCGGGAGGGAACTACGAGCAGTACTTC.

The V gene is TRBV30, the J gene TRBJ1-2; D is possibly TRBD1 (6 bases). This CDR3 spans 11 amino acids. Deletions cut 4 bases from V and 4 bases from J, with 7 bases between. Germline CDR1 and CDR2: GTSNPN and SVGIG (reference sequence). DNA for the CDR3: TGTGCCTGGACAGGGGCCTATGGCTACACCTTC. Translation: CAWTGAYGYTF.

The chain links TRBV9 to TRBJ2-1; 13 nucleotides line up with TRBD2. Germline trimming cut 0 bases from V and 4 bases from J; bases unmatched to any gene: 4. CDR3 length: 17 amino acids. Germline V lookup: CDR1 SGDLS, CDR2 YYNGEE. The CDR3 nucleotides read TGTGCCAGCAGCGTAGGGGGACTAGCGGGGTCGTACAATGAGCAGTTCTTC. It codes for CASSVGGLAGSYNEQFF.

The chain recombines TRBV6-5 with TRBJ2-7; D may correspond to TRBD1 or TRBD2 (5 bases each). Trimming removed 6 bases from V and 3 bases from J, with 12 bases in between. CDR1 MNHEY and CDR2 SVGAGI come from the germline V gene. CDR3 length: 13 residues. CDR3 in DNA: TGTGCCAGCAGACCTATTGGGGGCTACGAGCAGTACTTC. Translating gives CASRPIGGYEQYF.

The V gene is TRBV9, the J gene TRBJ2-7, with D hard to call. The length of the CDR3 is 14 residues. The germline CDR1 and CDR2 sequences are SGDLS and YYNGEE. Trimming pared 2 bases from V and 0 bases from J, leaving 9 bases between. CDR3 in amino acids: CASSVAAFSYEQYF. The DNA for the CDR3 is TGTGCCAGCAGCGTGGCAGCCTTCTCCTACGAGCAGTACTTC.

CDR3 bases: TGTGCCAGCAGTGGCACAGGGGGGGGGACGCAGTATTTT. It translates to CASSGTGGGTQYF. The V gene is TRBV28, the J gene TRBJ2-3; a possible D gene is TRBD1 (8 bases). Germline V gene sequence: CDR1 MDHEN, CDR2 SYDVKM. V was cut by 5 bases and J by 9 bases, with 15 bases left in between. The CDR3 is made up of 13 amino acids.

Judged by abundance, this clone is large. The CDR3 region is CASRAGTQPQHF. In DNA form, the CDR3 reads TGTGCCAGCAGAGCGGGGACTCAGCCCCAGCATTTT. The V call is TRBV7-9, the J call TRBJ1-5, with a possible D match to TRBD1 (5 bases). The V gene's germline CDR1 is SEHNR and CDR2 FQNEAQ (reference sequence). The ends were cut back, 6 bases at V and 6 bases at J, with 9 bases in the middle. This CDR3 is built from 12 residues.

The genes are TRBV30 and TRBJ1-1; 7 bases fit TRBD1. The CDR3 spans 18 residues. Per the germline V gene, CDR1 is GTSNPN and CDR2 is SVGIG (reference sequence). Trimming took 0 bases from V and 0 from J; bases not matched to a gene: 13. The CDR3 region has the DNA TGTGCCTGGAGTGTAACCCTTTCGACAGGGAAAATGAACACTGAAGCTTTCTTT. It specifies CAWSVTLSTGKMNTEAFF.

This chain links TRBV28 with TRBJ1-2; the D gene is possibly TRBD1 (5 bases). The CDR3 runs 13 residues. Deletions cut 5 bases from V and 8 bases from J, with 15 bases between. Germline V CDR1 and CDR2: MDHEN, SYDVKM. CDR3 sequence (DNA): TGTGCCAGCAGTCTACCGACGGGGCGCGGCTACACCTTC. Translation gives CASSLPTGRGYTF.

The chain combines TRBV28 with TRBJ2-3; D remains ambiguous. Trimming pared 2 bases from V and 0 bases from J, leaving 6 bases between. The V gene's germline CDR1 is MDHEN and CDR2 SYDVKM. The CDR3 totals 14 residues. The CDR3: CASSLIGSTDTQYF. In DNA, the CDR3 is TGTGCCAGCAGTTTAATCGGGAGCACAGATACGCAGTATTTT.

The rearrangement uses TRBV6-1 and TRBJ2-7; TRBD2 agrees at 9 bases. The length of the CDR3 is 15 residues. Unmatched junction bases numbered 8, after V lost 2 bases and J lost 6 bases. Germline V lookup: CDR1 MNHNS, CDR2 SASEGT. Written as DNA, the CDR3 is TGTGCCAGCAGTGAATCTAGCGGGACGACGCGCGAGCAGTACTTC. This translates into CASSESSGTTREQYF.

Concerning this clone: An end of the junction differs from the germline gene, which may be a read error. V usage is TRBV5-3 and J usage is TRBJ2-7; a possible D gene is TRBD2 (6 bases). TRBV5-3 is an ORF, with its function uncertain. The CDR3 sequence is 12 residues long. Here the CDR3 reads CASSLRAGEQYF. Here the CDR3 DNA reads TGTGCCAGCAGCTTACGAGCGGGCGAGCAGTACTTC.

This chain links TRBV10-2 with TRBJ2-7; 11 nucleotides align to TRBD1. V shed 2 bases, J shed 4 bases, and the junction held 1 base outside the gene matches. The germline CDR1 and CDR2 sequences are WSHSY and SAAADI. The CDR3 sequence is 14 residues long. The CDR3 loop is CASSEGQGAYEQYF. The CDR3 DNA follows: TGCGCCAGCAGTGAGGGACAGGGGGCTTACGAGCAGTACTTC.

For the CDR3, the DNA is TGCGCCAGCAGCTGGGAGCGGGGCTCCTACAATGAGCAGTTCTTC. Protein product: CASSWERGSYNEQFF. This rearrangement joins TRBV5-1 to TRBJ2-1, with 7 bases identical to TRBD2. Germline V gene sequence: CDR1 SGHRS, CDR2 YFSETQ. The CDR3 totals 15 residues. The V segment lost 3 bases and the J segment 0 bases; nucleotides outside the gene matches: 3.

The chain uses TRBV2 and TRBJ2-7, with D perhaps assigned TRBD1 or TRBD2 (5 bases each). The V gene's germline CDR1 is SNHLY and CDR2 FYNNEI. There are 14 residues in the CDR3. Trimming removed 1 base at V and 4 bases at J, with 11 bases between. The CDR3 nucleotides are TGTGCCAGCAGTGAAGGGGGAGAGGGGTACGAGCAGTACTTC. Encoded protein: CASSEGGEGYEQYF.

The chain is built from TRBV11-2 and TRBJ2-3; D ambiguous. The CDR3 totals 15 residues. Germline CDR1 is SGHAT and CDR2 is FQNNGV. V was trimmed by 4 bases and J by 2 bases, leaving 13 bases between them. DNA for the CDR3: TGTGCCAGCAGCTGGAGAGAGGTTTTCACAGATACGCAGTATTTT. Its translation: CASSWREVFTDTQYF.